This T cell receptor beta chain was sequenced in a study of PD-1 blockade in classical Hodgkin lymphoma. Libraries were prepared by immunoSEQ multiplex PCR; TCRdb keeps only in-frame clonotypes and omits some of them. The data hold fewer than 100,000 clones, with 89% observed a single time. After autologous stem cell transplantation all patients relapsed, and prior brentuximab vedotin exposure differed between cohorts. Germline lookup yields CDR1 SGHVS and CDR2 FQNEAQ. V was shortened by 3 bases and J by 3 bases, with 12 bases between the two germline ends. This CDR3 has 14 amino acids. V usage is TRBV7-8 and J usage is TRBJ2-7; D call uncertain. The clonotype comes from a human donor with classical Hodgkin lymphoma. The sample here was peripheral blood mononuclear cells (PBMCs), taken at baseline. CDR3 sequence: CASSFRTVDYEQYF. CDR3 sequence (DNA): TGTGCCAGCAGCTTTAGGACGGTGGACTACGAGCAGTACTTC.